These 27 T cell receptor beta chains came from one sample sequenced in a study of T cell responses to AZD1222 COVID-19 vaccine. Sequenced by immunoSEQ multiplex PCR; TCRdb stores in-frame clones only, minus some. The sample lists 150,000 or so clones; roughly 94% were seen once. The input for sequencing was peripheral blood, taken 28 days after the second AZD1222 dose. The receptors stem from an adult who received the AZD1222 COVID-19 vaccine.

V is TRBV7-9 and J is TRBJ1-5; D may be TRBD1 (6 bases). The CDR3 loop spans 14 amino acids. V lost 7 bases and J 9 bases, leaving 19 bases between the germline ends. Germline V gene data show CDR1 as SEHNR and CDR2 as FQNEAQ (reference sequence). The CDR3 DNA is TGTGCCAGCAATTTGGGGGGGGCCCCCGGGCCCCAGCATTTT. Its protein is CASNLGGAPGPQHF.

This chain links TRBV29-1 with TRBJ2-7; no clear D. This CDR3 has 12 residues. Germline lookup yields CDR1 SQVTM and CDR2 ANQGSEA. V lost 4 bases, J lost 0 bases, and 7 bases lay in between. Written as DNA, the CDR3 is TGCAGCGTTGGTCCGGACTCCTACGAGCAGTACTTC. Amino acid sequence: CSVGPDSYEQYF.

The chain joins TRBV5-1 to TRBJ1-2, with 10 bases fitting TRBD1. The CDR3 is 15 residues long. The junction had 9 bases not matched to a gene; V was cut back by 4 bases and J by 6 bases. Germline CDR1 reads SGHRS; CDR2 reads YFSETQ. CDR3 sequence (DNA): TGCGCCAGCAGCCCCGGGACAGGGGAAGTTCATGGCTACACCTTC. Its translation is CASSPGTGEVHGYTF.

The chain uses TRBV6-1 and TRBJ2-2; 7 positions agree with TRBD1. With V trimmed by 2 bases and J by 3 bases, 0 bases remained unmatched. The CDR3 extends over 14 amino acids. Germline V lookup: CDR1 MNHNS, CDR2 SASEGT. CDR3 residues: CASSEQGDTGELFF. As DNA, the CDR3 is TGTGCCAGCAGTGAACAGGGGGACACCGGGGAGCTGTTTTTT.

The V and J genes are TRBV12-3 or TRBV12-4 and TRBJ1-1; D remains ambiguous. The CDR3 is 13 amino acids. Trimming removed 6 bases from V and 8 bases from J, with 16 bases in between. The CDR3 here is CASSPLDGHEAFF. The CDR3 nucleotides are TGTGCCAGCAGCCCCCTGGACGGTCACGAAGCTTTCTTT.

The gene calls are TRBV28 and TRBJ1-6; maybe TRBD1 (5 bases). CDR1 is MDHEN and CDR2 is SYDVKM in the germline V gene. Trimming removed 7 bases from V and 9 bases from J, with 19 bases in between. The CDR3 contains 15 residues. CDR3 sequence: CASNLATVAGSPLHF. The CDR3 nucleotides read TGTGCCAGCAACCTCGCGACAGTAGCAGGTTCACCCCTCCACTTT.

V usage is TRBV2 and J usage is TRBJ2-7; perhaps TRBD2 as D (5 bases). The CDR3 runs 15 residues. V dropped 6 bases and J dropped 6 bases, with 21 bases sitting between them. From germline, CDR1 is SNHLY and CDR2 FYNNEI. This chain's CDR3 is CASRELGSGIGEQYF. The DNA of the CDR3 is TGTGCCAGCAGGGAGTTAGGGTCCGGGATAGGCGAGCAGTACTTC.

The CDR3 region has the DNA TGTGCCAGCAGCTTGAGGAGGGACAGGGCCCTTTTGAAAGGAAACACCATATATTTT. As protein: CASSLRRDRALLKGNTIYF. V is TRBV5-6 and J is TRBJ1-3; 9 bases fit TRBD1. The CDR3 has 19 residues. V lost 1 base and J lost 4; bases outside the gene matches: 15. The V gene's germline CDR1 is SGHDT and CDR2 YYEEEE.

The CDR3 DNA follows: TGTGCCAGCTCACCTGGGACAGGGACTATGGACTACACCTTC. This gives the protein CASSPGTGTMDYTF. The chain joins TRBV18 to TRBJ1-2; 9 bases are shared with TRBD1. Germline V gene sequence: CDR1 KGHSH, CDR2 LQKENI. CDR3 length: 14 residues. Trimming cost V 3 bases and J 10 bases; bases outside gene matches: 9.

The chain combines TRBV11-3 with TRBJ1-1; D is perhaps TRBD1 (6 bases). The germline V gene has CDR1 SGHNT and CDR2 YENEEA. V gave up 5 bases and J gave up 6 bases, with 13 bases separating them. The CDR3 contains 13 residues. The CDR3 loop reads CASSVPRTAEAFF. CDR3 sequence (DNA): TGTGCCAGCAGCGTTCCCAGGACAGCTGAAGCTTTCTTT.

The genes are TRBV7-9 and TRBJ1-2; no clear D. This CDR3 spans 17 amino acids. V lost 3 bases and J lost 8, with 25 bases in between. Per the germline V gene, CDR1 is SEHNR and CDR2 is FQNEAQ (reference sequence). CDR3 region: CASSLSFARPGLEGYTF. CDR3 sequence (DNA): TGTGCCAGCAGCTTGAGCTTCGCAAGGCCCGGGTTGGAAGGCTACACCTTC.

The chain uses TRBV18 and TRBJ1-1; no firm D call. This CDR3 region has 14 residues. Trimming cost V 2 bases and J 4 bases, with 11 bases left between them. Germline CDR1 KGHSH, CDR2 LQKENI. CDR3 DNA: TGTGCCAGCTCACCAAGGGAGGGAAGCACTGAAGCTTTCTTT. Its protein is CASSPREGSTEAFF.

The chain employs TRBV3-1 (or the pseudogene TRBV3-2) and TRBJ2-1; 10 nucleotides match TRBD2. The trim removed 0 bases at V and 8 bases at J, leaving 7 bases unmatched. The CDR3 consists of 16 residues. Germline lookup yields CDR1 LGHDT and CDR2 YNNKEL (reference sequence). The CDR3 DNA is TGTGCCAGCAGCCAAGATTTGGCTAGCGGGGGATATGAGCAGTTCTTC. As protein: CASSQDLASGGYEQFF.

This clone was seen only a few times. The rearrangement joins TRBV5-1 to TRBJ1-1, with TRBD1 as a possible D gene (5 bases). V lost 2 bases and J 1 base, leaving 12 bases between the germline ends. This CDR3 is 15 amino acids long. CDR1 and CDR2 (germline): SGHRS, YFSETQ. CDR3 nucleotides: TGCGCCAGCAGCTTTACGGGACCCGAGAACACTGAAGCTTTCTTT. It is translated as CASSFTGPENTEAFF.

The V gene is TRBV12-5, the J gene TRBJ1-6; D call uncertain. The V gene lost 7 bases and the J gene lost 14 bases, with 18 bases spanning the gap. CDR1 and CDR2 from the germline V gene are LGHNT and FRNRAP. The CDR3 contains 13 residues. CDR3 in DNA: TGTGCTAGTGCTGGTCCAGGCCTGGGGTCCCTCCACTTT. This gives the protein CASAGPGLGSLHF.

The V call is TRBV30, the J call TRBJ2-1; 9 bases map to TRBD1. Germline V gene sequence: CDR1 GTSNPN, CDR2 SVGIG (reference sequence). V lost 0 bases to trimming and J lost 6 bases; unmatched junction nucleotides: 9. CDR3 length equals 16 residues. The CDR3 DNA follows: TGTGCCTGGAGTGTTTCCCGGACAGGGGTAATCAATGAGCAGTTCTTC. Protein sequence: CAWSVSRTGVINEQFF.

This clone came up once. The chain has TRBV30 and TRBJ2-2; the D gene is possibly TRBD2 (6 bases). CDR3 length equals 15 residues. CDR1 GTSNPN and CDR2 SVGIG come from the germline V gene (reference sequence). With 2 bases removed from V and 0 bases from J, the gap between germline ends came to 10 bases. The CDR3 reads CAWSPGVTNTGELFF. As DNA, the CDR3 is TGTGCCTGGAGTCCGGGGGTCACGAACACCGGGGAGCTGTTTTTT.

The rearrangement links TRBV3-1 (or the pseudogene TRBV3-2) to TRBJ2-7; 10 bases line up with TRBD2. CDR3 size: 19 residues. V was pared by 4 bases and J by 0 bases, with 15 bases of the junction left unmatched. CDR1 is LGHDT and CDR2 is YNNKEL in the germline V gene (reference sequence). CDR3 nucleotide sequence: TGTGCCAGCAGCCCACGGCGAGCGGGAGGGCCGCGCGTCTCCTACGAGCAGTACTTC. Translation gives CASSPRRAGGPRVSYEQYF.

The chain couples TRBV3-1 (or the pseudogene TRBV3-2) to TRBJ1-1; D is uncertain. The CDR3 covers 16 residues. The V end lost 1 base, the J end lost 11 bases, and 23 bases lay between the germline ends. CDR1 and CDR2 (germline): LGHDT, YNNKEL (reference sequence). The CDR3 sequence is CASSQGIDDLSYKAFF. The CDR3 nucleotides read TGTGCCAGCAGCCAAGGAATCGATGATTTGAGTTATAAGGCTTTCTTT.

The gene calls are TRBV6-8 and TRBJ2-5; the match to TRBD1 covers 9 bases. The CDR3 has 15 amino acids. Germline V gene lookup returns CDR1 MNHGY and CDR2 SAAAGT. With 5 bases clipped from V and 5 bases from J, the junction kept 9 bases outside the gene matches. CDR3 in amino acids: CASSRTGELMETQYF. The CDR3 DNA is TGTGCCAGCAGTCGGACAGGGGAACTTATGGAGACCCAGTACTTC.

The genes are TRBV10-2 and TRBJ2-3; 9 bases line up with TRBD2. V shed 8 bases and J 5 bases; nucleotides not matched to a gene: 2. This CDR3 has 12 amino acids. Germline-derived CDR1 and CDR2 are WSHSY and SAAADI. The CDR3 region is CASQAGGDTQYF. The CDR3 nucleotides are TGCGCCAGCCAAGCGGGGGGAGATACGCAGTATTTT.

The V call is TRBV23-1, the J call TRBJ1-1; D uncertain. TRBV23-1 has ORF status, its function being uncertain. Trimming took 6 bases from V and 5 from J, leaving 25 bases between them. The CDR3 runs 17 residues. The CDR3 DNA is TGCGCCAGCAGCGCATCGATTTTGGGGAGCGTCGGGACTGAAGCTTTCTTT. As protein: CASSASILGSVGTEAFF.

The rearrangement joins TRBV6-4 to TRBJ2-1; weak D call: TRBD2 (7 bases). V was pared by 3 bases and J by 2 bases, with 11 bases between. Germline V gives CDR1 MRHNA, CDR2 SNTAGT. This CDR3 is built from 15 residues. Here the CDR3 reads CASSEKGGAYNEQFF. CDR3 coding DNA: TGTGCCAGCAGTGAGAAAGGGGGGGCCTACAATGAGCAGTTCTTC.

The chain couples TRBV2 to TRBJ2-7; 9 bases match TRBD2. The CDR3 length is 15 residues. The V and J ends lost 7 bases and 4 bases, in that order; junction bases with no gene match: 11. Germline loops: CDR1 SNHLY, CDR2 FYNNEI. The CDR3 DNA follows: TGTGCCAGCAAGACCGGAGCGGGAGGAACTTACGAGCAGTACTTC. As protein: CASKTGAGGTYEQYF. The full variable domain, in which reference TRBV2 and TRBJ2-7 provide the parts outside the CDR3, is EPEVTQTPSHQVTQMGQEVILRCVPISNHLYFYWYRQILGQKVEFLVSFYNNEISEKSEIFDDQFSVERPDGSNFTLKIRSTKLEDSAMYFCASKTGAGGTYEQYFGPGTRLTVT.

The chain carries TRBV19 and TRBJ1-6; no definite D call. Trimming removed 5 bases at V and 2 bases at J, with 16 bases between. The germline CDR1 and CDR2 sequences are LNHDA and SQIVND (reference sequence). The CDR3 length is 17 residues. In nucleotides, the CDR3 is TGTGCCAGTAGTCCCTCCGGGGTAGGAGCCTATAATTCACCCCTCCACTTT. As protein: CASSPSGVGAYNSPLHF.

J is TRBJ1-4 and V is TRBV30; 9 bases are a match to TRBD1. V dropped 5 bases and J dropped 8; count of bases not matched to a gene: 9. The CDR3 spans 14 residues. The germline CDR1 and CDR2 sequences are GTSNPN and SVGIG (reference sequence). CDR3 protein: CAWGSWDRDEKLFF. The CDR3 DNA sequence: TGTGCCTGGGGTTCTTGGGACAGGGACGAAAAACTGTTTTTT. The full variable domain, rest sourced from reference TRBV30 and TRBJ1-4, is SQTIHQWPATLVQPVGSPLSLECTVEGTSNPNLYWYRQAAGRGLQLLFYSVGIGQISSEVPQNLSASRPQDRQFILSSKKLLLSDSGFYLCAWGSWDRDEKLFFGSGTQLSVL.

This chain uses TRBV27 with TRBJ1-2; the D is unclear. Deletions cut 5 bases from V and 4 bases from J, with 17 bases between. The germline V gene encodes CDR1 MNHEY and CDR2 SMNVEV (reference sequence). The length of the CDR3 is 15 residues. The CDR3 region has the DNA TGTGCCAGCAGTCTCCTGGCCGCTGGATCCTATGGCTACACCTTC. Its protein product is CASSLLAAGSYGYTF.